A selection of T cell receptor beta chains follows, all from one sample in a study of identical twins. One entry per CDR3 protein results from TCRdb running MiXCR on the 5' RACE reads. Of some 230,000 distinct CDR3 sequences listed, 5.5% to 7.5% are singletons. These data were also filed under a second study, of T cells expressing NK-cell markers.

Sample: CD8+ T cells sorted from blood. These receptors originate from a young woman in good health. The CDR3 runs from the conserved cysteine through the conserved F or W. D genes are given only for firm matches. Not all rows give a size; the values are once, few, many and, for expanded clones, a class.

CDR3 DNA: TGTGCCAGCAGCCTGACCGCCCGGACTAGCGGGGGGCGTACGCAGTATTTT; CDR3 protein: CASSLTARTSGGRTQYF; clone size: -; D gene: TRBD2; V gene: TRBV11-2; J gene: TRBJ2-3
CDR3 DNA: TGTGCCAGCAGCAAAGGGGTCTACCAAGAGACCCAGTACTTC; CDR3 protein: CASSKGVYQETQYF; clone size: many; D gene: -; V gene: TRBV21-1; J gene: TRBJ2-5
CDR3 DNA: TGCAGTGCGAAAGACAGCCTGATCACAGATACGCAGTATTTT; CDR3 protein: CSAKDSLITDTQYF; clone size: few; D gene: -; V gene: TRBV20-1; J gene: TRBJ2-3
CDR3 DNA: TGCAGCGCTGATTGGGGAGTAACAGAGACCCAGTACTTC; CDR3 protein: CSADWGVTETQYF; clone size: few; D gene: -; V gene: TRBV29-1; J gene: TRBJ2-5
CDR3 DNA: TGTGCCAGTACCCCATCAGGGGGTCTGCGAAAAGAGACCCAGTACTTC; CDR3 protein: CASTPSGGLRKETQYF; clone size: -; D gene: TRBD1; V gene: TRBV19; J gene: TRBJ2-5
CDR3 DNA: TGTGCCAGCAGCTTACTCTGGTCAGACAATGAGCAGTTCTTC; CDR3 protein: CASSLLWSDNEQFF; clone size: many; D gene: -; V gene: TRBV7-9; J gene: TRBJ2-1
CDR3 DNA: TGTGCCAGCAGTTCAGACAATGACTACGAGCAGTACTTC; CDR3 protein: CASSSDNDYEQYF; clone size: -; D gene: -; V gene: TRBV12-3/TRBV12-4; J gene: TRBJ2-7
CDR3 DNA: TGTGCCAGCAGCCCCACGCAGGGGTATAGCTCCTACGAGCAGTACTTC; CDR3 protein: CASSPTQGYSSYEQYF; clone size: few; D gene: -; V gene: TRBV4-2; J gene: TRBJ2-7
CDR3 DNA: TGTGCCAGCAGTGGACTAGCGGGGGGTAGGAGCTCCTACAATGAGCAGTTCTTC; CDR3 protein: CASSGLAGGRSSYNEQFF; clone size: many; D gene: TRBD2; V gene: TRBV12-3/TRBV12-4; J gene: TRBJ2-1
CDR3 DNA: TGTGCCACTACAAGCGGCAATCAGCCCCAGCATTTT; CDR3 protein: CATTSGNQPQHF; clone size: few; D gene: -; V gene: TRBV2; J gene: TRBJ1-5
CDR3 DNA: TGTGCCAGCAGCTTAGCTTTCGAGACCCAGTACTTC; CDR3 protein: CASSLAFETQYF; clone size: few; D gene: -; V gene: TRBV11-2; J gene: TRBJ2-5
CDR3 DNA: TGTGCCAGCAGCCTTGGGGGGGTCTCGGGGACCTACGAGCAGTACTTC; CDR3 protein: CASSLGGVSGTYEQYF; clone size: few; D gene: TRBD2; V gene: TRBV9; J gene: TRBJ2-7
CDR3 DNA: TGTGCCAGCAGCGACCGACAGAACCCCTACAATGAGCAGTTCTTC; CDR3 protein: CASSDRQNPYNEQFF; clone size: few; D gene: -; V gene: TRBV11-3; J gene: TRBJ2-1
CDR3 DNA: TGTGCCAGCAGTGACTCTGCTTCCTCCTACAATGAGCAGTTCTTC; CDR3 protein: CASSDSASSYNEQFF; clone size: few; D gene: -; V gene: TRBV6-4; J gene: TRBJ2-1
CDR3 DNA: TGTGCCAGCAGTGCCTCTGAGTACAATGAGCAGTTCTTC; CDR3 protein: CASSASEYNEQFF; clone size: -; D gene: -; V gene: TRBV6-5; J gene: TRBJ2-1
CDR3 DNA: TGTGCCAGCTGGGCGGGGGCTTACTACAATGAGCAGTTCTTC; CDR3 protein: CASWAGAYYNEQFF; clone size: -; D gene: -; V gene: TRBV7-2; J gene: TRBJ2-1
CDR3 DNA: TGTGCCAGCAGCGGGACAGGGCAGGGGGCCGGGGAAGCTTTCTTT; CDR3 protein: CASSGTGQGAGEAFF; clone size: many; D gene: -; V gene: TRBV21-1; J gene: TRBJ1-1
CDR3 DNA: TGTGCCAGCAGCCTAGGGGGAGCGACTGAAGCTTTCTTT; CDR3 protein: CASSLGGATEAFF; clone size: few; D gene: -; V gene: TRBV9; J gene: TRBJ1-1
CDR3 DNA: TGTGCCAGCAGCTTAGGACAGGGGGCTTGTCGGCAGCCCCAGCATTTT; CDR3 protein: CASSLGQGACRQPQHF; clone size: few; D gene: TRBD1; V gene: TRBV5-7; J gene: TRBJ1-5
CDR3 DNA: TGTGCCAGCAGTTTATCCGGCGGGGTAGGAGATACGCAGTATTTT; CDR3 protein: CASSLSGGVGDTQYF; clone size: many; D gene: -; V gene: TRBV27; J gene: TRBJ2-3
CDR3 DNA: TGTGCCAGCAGGGTTGGCGGGCAGTTCTTC; CDR3 protein: CASRVGGQFF; clone size: few; D gene: -; V gene: TRBV2; J gene: TRBJ2-1
CDR3 DNA: TGTGCCAGCAGCCACGGAGACAATGAGCAGTTCTTC; CDR3 protein: CASSHGDNEQFF; clone size: -; D gene: -; V gene: TRBV3-1; J gene: TRBJ2-1
CDR3 DNA: TGTGCCAGCAGCCCACCCATACCGGACGGGACAAGACTAGCCAAAAACATTCAGTACTTC; CDR3 protein: CASSPPIPDGTRLAKNIQYF; clone size: -; D gene: -; V gene: TRBV11-1; J gene: TRBJ2-4
CDR3 DNA: TGTGCCAGCAGCTTCGAAGGAAGCGGGGAGCTGTTTTTT; CDR3 protein: CASSFEGSGELFF; clone size: -; D gene: -; V gene: TRBV13; J gene: TRBJ2-2
CDR3 DNA: TGTGCCAGCACTCCCAAAGAGTACGAGCAGTACTTC; CDR3 protein: CASTPKEYEQYF; clone size: many; D gene: -; V gene: TRBV27; J gene: TRBJ2-7
CDR3 DNA: TGTGCCAGCAGCTTCGGGACAGAATACGAGCAGTACTTC; CDR3 protein: CASSFGTEYEQYF; clone size: few; D gene: TRBD1; V gene: TRBV5-6; J gene: TRBJ2-7
CDR3 DNA: TGTGCCAGCAGTTTTATGGGGTCAGCAGATACGCAGTATTTT; CDR3 protein: CASSFMGSADTQYF; clone size: -; D gene: -; V gene: TRBV27; J gene: TRBJ2-3
CDR3 DNA: TGCGCCAGCAGCTTGGGCTCCGGGATAGAATCACCCCTCCACTTT; CDR3 protein: CASSLGSGIESPLHF; clone size: few; D gene: -; V gene: TRBV5-1; J gene: TRBJ1-6
CDR3 DNA: TGTGCCAGCAGCCAAGAGATCGGGGGAGCGGACACTGAAGCTTTCTTT; CDR3 protein: CASSQEIGGADTEAFF; clone size: many; D gene: -; V gene: TRBV4-2; J gene: TRBJ1-1
CDR3 DNA: TGCGCCAGCAGTTCGTTGGGCACTGAAGAGACCCAGTACTTC; CDR3 protein: CASSSLGTEETQYF; clone size: -; D gene: -; V gene: TRBV10-2; J gene: TRBJ2-5
CDR3 DNA: TGTGCCAGCAGTTTATCCTCGGGGACTCCCAACAATGAGCAGTTCTTC; CDR3 protein: CASSLSSGTPNNEQFF; clone size: -; D gene: -; V gene: TRBV27; J gene: TRBJ2-1
CDR3 DNA: TGTGCCAGCAGCCCTGCTAGCGGGAGTCGCTATGAGCAGTTCTTC; CDR3 protein: CASSPASGSRYEQFF; clone size: many; D gene: TRBD2; V gene: TRBV7-8; J gene: TRBJ2-1
CDR3 DNA: TGCGCCAGCAGCTTGGTGGGGTCAGATACGCAGTATTTT; CDR3 protein: CASSLVGSDTQYF; clone size: many; D gene: -; V gene: TRBV5-1; J gene: TRBJ2-3
CDR3 DNA: TGTGCCAGCACGGAAGGTGGGACATCCTATGGCTACACCTTC; CDR3 protein: CASTEGGTSYGYTF; clone size: -; D gene: -; V gene: TRBV11-2; J gene: TRBJ1-2
CDR3 DNA: TGCGCCAGCAGCCAAGATACGTACTCCTACGAGCAGTACTTC; CDR3 protein: CASSQDTYSYEQYF; clone size: many; D gene: -; V gene: TRBV4-3; J gene: TRBJ2-7
CDR3 DNA: TGTGCCAGCAGCCGCGGACTAGCGGGAGATAACGAGCAGTACTTC; CDR3 protein: CASSRGLAGDNEQYF; clone size: few; D gene: -; V gene: TRBV21-1; J gene: TRBJ2-7
CDR3 DNA: TGTGCCAGCAGCATTTTTACAGGGGTCACCGGGGAGCTGTTTTTT; CDR3 protein: CASSIFTGVTGELFF; clone size: many; D gene: TRBD1; V gene: TRBV12-3/TRBV12-4; J gene: TRBJ2-2
CDR3 DNA: TGTGCCAGCAGCTTGGGGCATTTCCTAACAGATACGCAGTATTTT; CDR3 protein: CASSLGHFLTDTQYF; clone size: -; D gene: -; V gene: TRBV5-5; J gene: TRBJ2-3
CDR3 DNA: TGTGCCACCAGCAGAGACCGATCGGGCCTGAATGAGCAGTTCTTC; CDR3 protein: CATSRDRSGLNEQFF; clone size: -; D gene: -; V gene: TRBV15; J gene: TRBJ2-1
CDR3 DNA: TGTGCCAGCAGTTTCGGAGGCGGATTCACAGATACGCAGTATTTT; CDR3 protein: CASSFGGGFTDTQYF; clone size: -; D gene: -; V gene: TRBV27; J gene: TRBJ2-3
CDR3 DNA: TGCGCCAGCAGCTCGGGACTAGCGGGAGTAAATGAGCAGTTCTTC; CDR3 protein: CASSSGLAGVNEQFF; clone size: -; D gene: TRBD2; V gene: TRBV5-1; J gene: TRBJ2-1
CDR3 DNA: TGTGCCAGCAGCATGAGGGCACCGTCCGATGAAAAACTGTTTTTT; CDR3 protein: CASSMRAPSDEKLFF; clone size: few; D gene: -; V gene: TRBV7-9; J gene: TRBJ1-4
CDR3 DNA: TGTGCCAGCACGGGCCTTACTACGCAGTATTTT; CDR3 protein: CASTGLTTQYF; clone size: many; D gene: -; V gene: TRBV27; J gene: TRBJ2-3
CDR3 DNA: TGTGCCAGCAGAGGAAGTCCGGGAAAGAATGAAAAACTGTTTTTT; CDR3 protein: CASRGSPGKNEKLFF; clone size: few; D gene: -; V gene: TRBV25-1; J gene: TRBJ1-4
CDR3 DNA: TGTGCCAGTATGGGTTTCAATGAGCAGTTCTTC; CDR3 protein: CASMGFNEQFF; clone size: -; D gene: -; V gene: TRBV19; J gene: TRBJ2-1
CDR3 DNA: TGTGCCAGCAGTTCAACGGGACAGAGAAATCAGCCCCAGCATTTT; CDR3 protein: CASSSTGQRNQPQHF; clone size: few; D gene: TRBD1; V gene: TRBV6-2/TRBV6-3; J gene: TRBJ1-5
CDR3 DNA: TGTGCCAGCAGTTTGGGACTAGCGGGAGTGGCGGAGACCCAGTACTTC; CDR3 protein: CASSLGLAGVAETQYF; clone size: -; D gene: TRBD2; V gene: TRBV28; J gene: TRBJ2-5